This T cell receptor (beta chain) was identified in a study of T-cell memory formation after mild COVID-19 (dated by TCRdb to the early 2020s). At the level of the whole study: Most TCR sequence clusters were specific to one of the two donors. In two donors, T-cell clones that expanded and contracted after mild COVID-19 were followed by sequencing TCRalpha and TCRbeta repertoires longitudinally. The cohort comprised two young, previously healthy adult volunteers, one female and one male.

The run used an Illumina NovaSeq 6000. cDNA libraries for TCRalpha and TCRbeta were prepared by 5'RACE using constant-segment primers, with sample barcodes and unique molecular identifiers added. RNA was extracted from every sample with Trizol reagent. The libraries were amplified in two PCR steps, and the second step added a second sample barcode and Illumina TruSeq adapters. Sequencing of the libraries was done on an Illumina NovaSeq, producing 2 x 150 bp paired-end reads. The authors processed their data as follows. Demultiplexing of reads and collapsing into UMI-guided consensus sequences were performed with migec v1.2.7. Using mixcr v2.1.11, UMI consensuses were aligned to TRA and TRB V and J templates and then assembled into clonotypes. Expanded or contracted clonotypes were those called significant by both edgeR and NoisET, with noise models trained on biological replicates. For edgeR calls, the cutoffs were a false discovery rate-adjusted p below 0.01 and a log2 fold-change threshold of 1. As an exploratory analysis of dynamics, max-normalized trajectories of the 1000 most abundant clonotypes were examined by PCA with hierarchical clustering. Separately sequenced CD4+ and CD8+ repertoires were used to assign the CD4 or CD8 phenotype of responding clones. Starting from the raw public reads, TCRdb applied fastp trimming at Q25, assembled clones with MiXCR and retained in-frame beta chains. Identical CDR3 protein sequences are pooled into one entry, listed with their most common genes and DNA. Here the V and J calls rest on TCRdb's processing, not on the authors' analysis. Within this sample are more than 350,000 distinct CDR3 sequences, with under 25% of them counted one time only. In total, the top ten clones hold around 12% of the sample.

Ficoll-Paque density gradient centrifugation was the method used to isolate PBMCs. The study at large found these results: The second-wave clones that peaked on day 37 were not confirmed to be SARS-CoV-2 specific. The detection of some responding clones in pre-infection memory suggests that pre-existing cross-reactive memory T cells joined the SARS-CoV-2 response. The study covered only a couple of mild cases, and larger cohorts including severe cases with pre-infection samples were considered necessary. Clones that contracted from day 15 to 85 showed balanced CD4/CD8 phenotypes, whereas a second wave of clones that expanded from day 15 to 37 leaned towards CD4+. Contracting CD4+ clones were located mainly in the CM and EM memory subsets, whereas CD8+ clones were found to be enriched in EMRA.

About this clonotype itself: No cognate antigen has been identified for it. Base-call qualities are not available, and no considerably larger clone is one nucleotide away.

V is shortened by 5 bases, J by 1 base, and the region joining them spans 11 bases. The cysteine opens and the phenylalanine closes a CDR3 of 14 amino acids. Solely the CDR3 DNA is kept, with 42 bases framed from the first base. The germline V gene encodes CDR1 SGHVS and CDR2 FQNEAQ. This receptor was identified in an adult woman who had mild COVID-19 (a few samples of this study predate the infection). The sample titles of this study are shuffled in the database, so cell type and time point are left out; the donor was told from shared clones. The sequenced sample was PBMCs or a T cell subset sorted from them (not recorded which). The rearranged chain carries TRBV7-8 and TRBJ2-5, and possibly TRBD2, on 5 matching bases. The encoded CDR3 is CASSPEAGQETQYF. The sequenced DNA is TGTGCCAGCAGCCCAGAGGCGGGCCAAGAGACCCAGTACTTC.